This T cell receptor beta chain derives from a study of cytomegalovirus exposure and HLA in healthy donors. Findings of the study overall: In a later analysis, across HLA loci, associated TCR counts were highest for DRB1, lowest for HLA-C.

Primers for the PCR totalled 60 Vbeta and 13 Jbeta. Sequencing used immunoSEQ multiplex PCR; TCRdb keeps in-frame clones, though not all of them. In the table there are some 79,000 clones, less than 80% of which are singletons. On this clone: Its specificity is unknown.

The CDR3 contains 15 residues. Germline loops: CDR1 LGHNA, CDR2 YSLEER. Trimming stripped 0 bases from V and 5 bases from J, with 11 bases between. V gene TRBV4-3 combines with J gene TRBJ1-5, with D unresolved. This TCR was recovered from a woman in her thirties or forties in good health and CMV-seropositive. Sample: PBMCs. In DNA, the CDR3 is TGCGCCAGCAGCCAAGACCGCGGGGTTGATCAGCCCCAGCATTTT. Amino acid sequence: CASSQDRGVDQPQHF.